The following is a TCR beta chain sequence with its context. No cognate antigen has been identified for it. The input lacks base qualities; no much larger clone sits a single base away. Using the deep immunoSEQ assay, TCR CDR3 regions were amplified from genomic DNA by multiplex PCR. Genomic DNA extracted from each cell subset was distributed evenly over all wells of several immunoSEQ 96-well plates, and each plate served as one replicate. For sorted subsets, approximately 200 ng of genomic DNA, equivalent to 30,000 or so T cell genomes, went into each replicate PCR. Purified libraries were measured with a Qubit 3.0 fluorometer, size-checked on a Bioanalyzer 2100, and measured again with the KAPA Library Quantification kit. Every immunoSEQ 96-well plate was sequenced on a dedicated single-read 150-cycle Illumina NextSeq 550 flow cell. Processing in the source paper ran as follows. Because the immunoSEQ output included only junctional sequences and no quality scores, the filtering could not be the same as the filtering used for full-length reads. Sequences were annotated with PyIR, a Python wrapper for IgBLAST v1.9, using IMGT germline references to assign V/J genes and CDR3. Any read was removed if the V/J assignment was weak (E-value above 1e-6), the CDR3 was missing, or the read contained stop codons, out-of-frame junctions, or ambiguous translated residues. V3J clonotypes were defined as sequences sharing an identical inferred V gene, J gene, and CDR3 amino acid sequence. Percentage overlap between repertoires was calculated by dividing the number of shared unique clonotypes by the size of the smaller repertoire. Three approaches were used to assess repertoire richness: RTK rarefaction, the Chao1 estimator, and Recon v2.1 estimates of unobserved clonotypes. Generation probabilities for all TCRbeta clonotypes obtained by the gDNA method from a handful of donors were computed using OLGA. The table comes from immuneACCESS by way of TCRdb, which keeps in-frame sequences with V and J called. Part of the clones is missing from these tables; in studies checked, under half for an unresolved V gene and the rest for unknown reasons. The DNA gave D and trimming, while V, J and clone size come from that table. Here the sample has some 1 million clones; 70% to 80% occur a single time. The top ten constitute roughly 1.5% of the sample.

The donors were healthy, HIV-negative adults with no recently reported acute infections or vaccinations. Every donor was a Caucasian adult residing in Nashville, Tennessee, USA. CD4+ T cells were enriched through magnetic negative selection, after which naive cells were positively selected on CD45RA and the remaining negative fraction served as the memory subset. Blood was obtained by leukapheresis, after which PBMCs were separated by Ficoll-Histopaque density gradient centrifugation and cryopreserved in liquid nitrogen vapor phase. Analytical flow cytometry was used to check the purity and quantity of each magnetically sorted T cell population. Genomic DNA was isolated from each sorted fraction and quantified by UV absorbance on a Nanodrop 2000c. This record belongs to a study of shared clonotypes between healthy human individuals (dated by TCRdb to about 2020). Regarding the complete study: The cohort comprised a couple of women and a few men aged 18 to 49 years. Per donor, three plates each were used for CD4 naive and CD4 memory, two for CD8 naive, and one for CD8 memory. Between about 0.9 and 9 billion PBMCs per donor were obtained by leukapheresis. To increase sequencing depth and limit assay-specific biases, TCR repertoire library preparation and sequencing were carried out by different laboratories using diverse techniques. To estimate repertoire size and how much clonotype sharing occurs between individuals, the study deeply sequenced the blood TCR repertoires of five healthy adults.

The paper's findings and limits, for the study overall: Incomplete sequencing was indicated by rarefaction of sorted-subset datasets, despite the large sequencing depth. Compared with non-shared clonotypes, clonotypes shared by all four sorted-subset donors had higher generation probabilities. The genetic and exposure-history diversity represented was limited by the small number of donors. Naive subsets generally had larger estimated clonotype richness than memory subsets. Roughly 5% of naive CD4, 3.5% of naive CD8, about 2.4% of memory CD4, and 0.4% of memory CD8 clonotypes were shared across a handful of donors. Only blood was sampled, and tissue TCR repertoires likely differ from those in blood. Pairwise subsampling led to the expectation that sequencing depth would affect the degree of clonotype sharing among donors.

V sheds 8 bases and J sheds 5 bases, leaving 13 bases between their ends. The CDR3 covers 13 residues, taking in both the cysteine and the phenylalanine. Just the 39-base CDR3 DNA is kept, in frame starting at base 1. The rearrangement joined TRBV23-1 to TRBJ1-5; TRBD1 is perhaps the D gene, given 5 matching bases. TRBV23-1 is sorted into the ORF group, with uncertain function. This clonotype was obtained from a man aged 18 to 29 in good health. The sample consisted of memory CD4+ T cells sorted from blood. The cell subset or site label for this specimen denotes: CD45RA-negative fraction. The CDR3 corresponds to CASPGAGHQPQHF. The nucleotide sequence is given as TGCGCCAGCCCCGGGGCCGGACATCAGCCCCAGCATTTT.